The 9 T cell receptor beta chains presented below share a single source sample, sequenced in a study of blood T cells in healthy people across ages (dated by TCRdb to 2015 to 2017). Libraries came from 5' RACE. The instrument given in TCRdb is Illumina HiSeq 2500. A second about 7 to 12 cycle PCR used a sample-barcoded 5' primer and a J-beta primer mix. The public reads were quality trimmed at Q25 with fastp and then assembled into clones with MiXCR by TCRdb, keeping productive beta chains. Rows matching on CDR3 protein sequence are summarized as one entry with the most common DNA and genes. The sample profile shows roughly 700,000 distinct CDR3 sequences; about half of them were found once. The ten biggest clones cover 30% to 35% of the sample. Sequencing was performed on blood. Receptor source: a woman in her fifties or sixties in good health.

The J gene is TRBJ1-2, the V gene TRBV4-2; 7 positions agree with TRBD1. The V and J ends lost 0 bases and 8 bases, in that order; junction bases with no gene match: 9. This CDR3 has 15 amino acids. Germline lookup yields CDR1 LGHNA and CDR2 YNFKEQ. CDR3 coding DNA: TGTGCCAGCAGCCAAGAGACAGGGATCATGGGGGGCTACACCTTC. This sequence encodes CASSQETGIMGGYTF.

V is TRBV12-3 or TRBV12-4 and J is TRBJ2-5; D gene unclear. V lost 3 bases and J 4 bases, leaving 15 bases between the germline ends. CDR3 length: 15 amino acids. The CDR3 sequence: CASSLGVSFGETQYF. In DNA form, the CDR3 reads TGTGCCAGCAGTTTGGGTGTCAGCTTTGGAGAGACCCAGTACTTC.

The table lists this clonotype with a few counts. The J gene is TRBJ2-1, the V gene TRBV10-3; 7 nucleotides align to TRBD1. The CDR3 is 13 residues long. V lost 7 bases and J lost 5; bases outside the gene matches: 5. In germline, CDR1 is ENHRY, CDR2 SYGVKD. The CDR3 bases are TGTGCCATCAACGCAGACAGGGACAATGAGCAGTTCTTC. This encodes CAINADRDNEQFF.

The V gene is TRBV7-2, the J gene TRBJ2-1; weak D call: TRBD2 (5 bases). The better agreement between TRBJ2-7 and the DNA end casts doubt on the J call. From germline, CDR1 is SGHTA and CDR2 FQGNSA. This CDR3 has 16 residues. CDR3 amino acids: CASSPSRDTDYNEQYF. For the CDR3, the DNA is TGTGCCAGCAGCCCTTCGCGAGACACAGACTACAATGAGCAGTACTTC.

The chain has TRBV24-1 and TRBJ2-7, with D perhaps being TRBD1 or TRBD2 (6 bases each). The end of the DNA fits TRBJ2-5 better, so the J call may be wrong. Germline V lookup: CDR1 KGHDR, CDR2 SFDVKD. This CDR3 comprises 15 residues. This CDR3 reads CATSEGGRDLETQYF. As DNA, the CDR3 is TGTGCCACCAGTGAGGGGGGCCGGGACTTAGAGACCCAGTACTTC.

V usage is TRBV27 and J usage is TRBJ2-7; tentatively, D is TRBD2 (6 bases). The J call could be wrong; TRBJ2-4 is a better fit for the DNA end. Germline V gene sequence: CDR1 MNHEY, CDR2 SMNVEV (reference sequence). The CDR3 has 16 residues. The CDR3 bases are TGTGCCAGCAGTATCGAGGCGGGGCCCAAATACAACATTCAGTACTTC. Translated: CASSIEAGPKYNIQYF.

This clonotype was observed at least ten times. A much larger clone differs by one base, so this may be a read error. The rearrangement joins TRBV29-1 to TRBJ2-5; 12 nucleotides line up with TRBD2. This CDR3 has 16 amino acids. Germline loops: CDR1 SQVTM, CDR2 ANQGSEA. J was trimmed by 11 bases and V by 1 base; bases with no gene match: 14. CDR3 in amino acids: CSVEARTSGDPNEQYF. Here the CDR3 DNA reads TGCAGCGTTGAAGCCCGGACTAGCGGGGACCCCAATGAGCAGTACTTC.

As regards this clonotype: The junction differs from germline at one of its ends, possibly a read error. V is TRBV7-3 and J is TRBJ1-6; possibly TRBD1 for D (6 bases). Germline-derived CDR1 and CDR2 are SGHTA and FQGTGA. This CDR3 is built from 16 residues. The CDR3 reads CPSSLMAGGRGSPLHF. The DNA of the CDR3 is TGTCCCAGCAGCTTAATGGCCGGGGGCCGGGGTTCACCCCTCCACTTT. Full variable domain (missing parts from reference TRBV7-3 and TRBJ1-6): GAGVSQTPSNKVTEKGKYVELRCDPISGHTALYWYRQSLGQGPEFLIYFQGTGAADDSGLPNDRFFAVRPEGSVSTLKIQRTERGDSAVYLCPSSLMAGGRGSPLHFGNGTRLTVT.

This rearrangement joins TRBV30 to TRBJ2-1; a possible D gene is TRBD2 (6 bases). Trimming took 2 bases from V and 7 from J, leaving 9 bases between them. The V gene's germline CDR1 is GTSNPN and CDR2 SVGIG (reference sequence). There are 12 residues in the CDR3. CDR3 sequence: CAWSRRGNEQFF. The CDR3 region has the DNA TGTGCCTGGAGTAGACGGGGGAATGAGCAGTTCTTC.